The subject of this entry is one T cell receptor beta chain. The sample originates from a study of blood T cell repertoires in COVID-19. At the level of the study: Samples came from the United States, Italy and Spain, spanning acute and convalescent COVID-19. Sample material is recorded as cDNA or gDNA derived from T cells, B-cell-depleted T cells, or PBMCs.

Authors' data handling: It was from reference gene primer amplification that nucleated cell counts were estimated. The assay was immunoSEQ multiplex PCR, and TCRdb's table has in-frame clones only and misses some. V, J and clone size are taken as reported in that table, and D and trimming were inferred from the DNA itself. The sample carries about 39,000 clones, about four fifths recorded once. V trimming: 1 base; J trimming: 7 bases; junction bases outside the gene matches: 8. Germline CDR1 and CDR2: KGHSH and LQKENI. This CDR3 has 15 amino acids. Sequencing used peripheral blood. The chain recombines TRBV18 with TRBJ2-7; 9 nucleotides match TRBD1. This receptor was identified in a man between 60 and 70 years old in a cohort sampled during active COVID-19. CDR3 sequence reads: CASSPRPGDRVEQYF. The CDR3 bases are TGTGCCAGCTCACCACGACCGGGGGACAGGGTGGAGCAGTACTTC. Full variable domain (outside the CDR3, taken from reference TRBV18 and TRBJ2-7): NAGVMQNPRHLVRRRGQEARLRCSPMKGHSHVYWYRQLPEEGLKFMVYLQKENIIDESGMPKERFSAEFPKEGPSILRIQQVVRGDSAAYFCASSPRPGDRVEQYFGPGTRLTVT.